A single sample gave rise to the 31 T cell receptor beta chains below, sequenced in a study of T cells after posttransplantation cyclophosphamide. Repertoires were generated with immunoSEQ multiplex PCR, while TCRdb's copy carries only in-frame clones and drops some. Listed for the sample are 40,000 to 55,000 clones, none seen a single time. Material for sequencing was PBMCs. All receptors come from a middle-aged man in good health, CMV-negative, and a related stem cell transplant donor.

This clone was picked up many times. This chain uses TRBV28 with TRBJ1-2; 8 bases line up with TRBD1. CDR1 is MDHEN, CDR2 SYDVKM, per germline. The CDR3 loop spans 15 amino acids. J gave up 5 bases and V 2 bases, and 7 bases lay outside the gene matches. CDR3 residues: CASSLAGGAKYGYTF. The CDR3 nucleotides are TGTGCCAGCAGTTTAGCAGGGGGCGCAAAGTATGGCTACACCTTC.

This clone was detected ten times or more. This chain links TRBV9 with TRBJ2-7, with a tentative D call TRBD2 (6 bases). V was trimmed by 0 bases and J by 2 bases, leaving 12 bases between them. The CDR3 runs 15 residues. CDR1 and CDR2 from the germline V gene are SGDLS and YYNGEE. This CDR3 reads CASSVAGVGAYEQYF. The CDR3 bases are TGTGCCAGCAGCGTAGCGGGAGTAGGTGCCTACGAGCAGTACTTC.

This clone came up many times. The rearrangement links TRBV5-4 to TRBJ1-1; D remains unclear. This CDR3 has 13 residues. The germline CDR1 and CDR2 sequences are SGHNT and YYREEE (reference sequence). V lost 2 bases to trimming and J lost 1 base, with 6 bases between them. The CDR3 sequence is CASSFKRNTEAFF. The CDR3 nucleotides read TGTGCCAGCAGCTTCAAGAGGAACACTGAAGCTTTCTTT.

This clone appeared many times. The V call is TRBV11-2, the J call TRBJ1-1; TRBD1 matches at 12 bases. V lost 5 bases, J lost 1 base, and 8 bases stayed unmatched. Germline CDR1 is SGHAT and CDR2 is FQNNGV. CDR3 length equals 17 residues. The CDR3 region has the DNA TGTGCCAGCAGCCCATGGGACAGGGGGCAGCAGAACACTGAAGCTTTCTTT. Amino acids: CASSPWDRGQQNTEAFF.

This clone appeared many times. The chain links TRBV7-6 to TRBJ1-5, with a weak D call TRBD1 (6 bases). Trimming left V 5 bases short and J 4 bases short, with 18 bases between. Germline CDR1 reads SGHVS; CDR2 reads FNYEAQ. This CDR3 spans 16 amino acids. CDR3 sequence (DNA): TGTGCCAGCAGCGCGGGAGACAGGAGAGAAAATCAGCCCCAGCATTTT. This gives the protein CASSAGDRRENQPQHF. Variable domain in full (rest from reference TRBV7-6 and TRBJ1-5): GAGVSQSPRYKVTKRGQDVALRCDPISGHVSLYWYRQALGQGPEFLTYFNYEAQQDKSGLPNDRFSAERPEGSISTLTIQRTEQRDSAMYRCASSAGDRRENQPQHFGDGTRLSIL.

This clone showed up many times. V and J are TRBV5-8 and TRBJ2-1; 9 positions match TRBD2. Trimming cost V 10 bases and J 1 base; bases outside gene matches: 15. Germline CDR1 SGHTS, CDR2 YDEGEE. The CDR3 runs 17 residues. The CDR3 spells CAGLPSGKTRSYNEQFF. Here the CDR3 DNA reads TGTGCCGGGCTACCTAGCGGGAAAACGAGATCCTACAATGAGCAGTTCTTC.

This clone came up many times. The chain is built from TRBV19 and TRBJ2-7, with D tentatively TRBD2 (6 bases). The germline V and J ends were trimmed by 7 bases and 0 bases, with 16 bases remaining between them. Germline V gives CDR1 LNHDA, CDR2 SQIVND (reference sequence). This CDR3 has 15 residues. The CDR3, as DNA: TGTGCCAGTAAGCCCGCAGCCGGGAGCTCCTACGAGCAGTACTTC. It yields the protein CASKPAAGSSYEQYF.

This clone was observed at least ten times. V usage is TRBV18 and J usage is TRBJ1-2, with 11 bases lining up with TRBD1. The CDR3 is made up of 15 amino acids. After removal of 1 base from V and 6 bases from J, the junction contained 4 bases not matched to a gene. Germline assignment: CDR1 KGHSH and CDR2 LQKENI. CDR3 in amino acids: CASSPRGQGADGYTF. The CDR3 bases are TGTGCCAGCTCACCACGCGGACAGGGGGCGGATGGCTACACCTTC.

At least ten counts were recorded for this clone. The rearrangement joins TRBV7-2 to TRBJ1-1; D call uncertain. The CDR3 has 14 residues. V lost 5 bases to trimming and J lost 8 bases, with 18 bases between them. CDR1 and CDR2 from the germline V gene are SGHTA and FQGNSA. As DNA, the CDR3 is TGTGCCAGCAGCCCACGATCACAGTATAAGGAAGCTTTCTTT. This sequence encodes CASSPRSQYKEAFF.

This clone was recorded many times. The V call is TRBV5-4, the J call TRBJ2-2; 15 bases are shared with TRBD2. CDR3 size: 16 residues. With V trimmed by 3 bases and J by 6 bases, 3 bases remained unmatched. The V gene's germline CDR1 is SGHNT and CDR2 YYREEE (reference sequence). As DNA, the CDR3 is TGTGCCAGCAGCTCGGGACTAGCGGGAGGACCCGGGGAGCTGTTTTTT. Protein product: CASSSGLAGGPGELFF.

This clone occurred many times. The genes are TRBV13 and TRBJ1-3; D gene uncertain. Trimming took 5 bases from V and 0 from J, leaving 11 bases between them. CDR1 is PRHDT, CDR2 FYEKMQ, per germline (reference sequence). This CDR3 contains 15 residues. CDR3 residues: CASSVTWSSGNTIYF. CDR3 bases: TGTGCCAGCAGCGTAACGTGGAGCTCTGGAAACACCATATATTTT.

This clone has ten or more counts. J is TRBJ1-2 and V is TRBV4-3; the match to TRBD1 covers 9 bases. V lost 4 bases and J lost 6; bases outside the gene matches: 3. The CDR3 is 13 amino acids. Germline assignment: CDR1 LGHNA and CDR2 YSLEER. Here the CDR3 DNA reads TGCGCCAGCAGCCGGGGACAGGGTGATGGCTACACCTTC. Amino acids: CASSRGQGDGYTF.

This clone came up many times. The chain combines TRBV18 with TRBJ1-3; D is possibly TRBD1 (5 bases). The CDR3 is made up of 14 amino acids. Germline-derived CDR1 and CDR2 are KGHSH and LQKENI. V was pared by 4 bases and J by 4 bases, with 11 bases between. The CDR3 protein is CASSLTEFGNTIYF. CDR3 bases: TGTGCCAGCTCACTGACAGAGTTCGGAAACACCATATATTTT.

This clone was seen ten or more times. This chain joins TRBV6-5 and TRBJ1-2; no clear D gene. V was trimmed by 2 bases and J by 8 bases, leaving 9 bases between them. Per the germline V gene, CDR1 is MNHEY and CDR2 is SVGAGI. There are 12 residues in the CDR3. This CDR3 is CASSYMGRGYTF. The DNA for the CDR3 is TGTGCCAGCAGTTACATGGGGAGAGGCTACACCTTC.

This clone was counted at least ten times. The chain couples TRBV15 to TRBJ1-4, with D tentatively TRBD1 (5 bases). Trimming pared 2 bases from V and 3 bases from J, leaving 10 bases between. CDR1 and CDR2 from the germline V gene are LNHNV and YYDKDF (reference sequence). The CDR3 has 15 residues. In DNA, the CDR3 is TGTGCCACCAGCAGACTGACAGCCCCTAATGAAAAACTGTTTTTT. Protein product: CATSRLTAPNEKLFF.

This clone was counted ten times or more. This sequence joins TRBV9 and TRBJ2-1; D might be TRBD2 (7 bases). The CDR3 spans 15 residues. The germline V and J ends were trimmed by 0 bases and 4 bases, with 11 bases remaining between them. The germline V gene encodes CDR1 SGDLS and CDR2 YYNGEE. The CDR3, as DNA: TGTGCCAGCAGCGTAGGAGGGGGGGTTTACAATGAGCAGTTCTTC. This gives the protein CASSVGGGVYNEQFF.

This clone has a count of ten or more. The chain carries TRBV4-2 and TRBJ1-4, with TRBD1 identical over 9 bases. J was trimmed by 8 bases and V by 1 base; bases with no gene match: 8. The CDR3 is made up of 16 amino acids. In germline, CDR1 is LGHNA, CDR2 YNFKEQ. The CDR3 sequence: CASSQATQGAAEKLFF. The CDR3, as DNA: TGTGCCAGCAGCCAAGCGACACAGGGGGCAGCGGAAAAACTGTTTTTT.

This clone occurred many times. The V gene is TRBV6-5, the J gene TRBJ2-1, with 7 bases matching TRBD1. The V gene end was trimmed by 0 bases and the J gene end by 8 bases; junction bases not matched to a gene: 7. Germline CDR1 and CDR2: MNHEY and SVGAGI. CDR3 size: 15 residues. For the CDR3, the DNA is TGTGCCAGCAGTTACTCCAACCCCACAGGGGATGAGCAGTTCTTC. This sequence encodes CASSYSNPTGDEQFF.

This clone showed up just a few times. The chain couples TRBV4-3 to TRBJ1-5, with D unresolved. The V end was cut by 0 bases, the J end by 1 base, with 4 bases between. This CDR3 region has 14 residues. Looked up from germline, CDR1 is LGHNA and CDR2 is YSLEER. The CDR3 region is CASSQEGSNQPQHF. The CDR3 DNA is TGCGCCAGCAGCCAAGAGGGCAGCAATCAGCCCCAGCATTTT.

This clone occurred many times. The chain is built from TRBV9 and TRBJ1-2, with 8 bases identical to TRBD1. Germline V gene data show CDR1 as SGDLS and CDR2 as YYNGEE. This CDR3 spans 14 amino acids. Trimming removed 4 bases from V and 4 bases from J; junction bases left unmatched: 6. This CDR3 is CASSFAGGSYGYTF. The CDR3 bases are TGTGCCAGCAGCTTCGCAGGGGGCAGCTATGGCTACACCTTC.

The table lists this clone with many counts. The chain joins TRBV4-2 to TRBJ2-2, with D possibly TRBD2 on 5 matching bases. Germline CDR1 and CDR2: LGHNA and YNFKEQ. CDR3 length: 13 amino acids. V lost 4 bases, J lost 10 bases, and 13 bases lay in between. CDR3 coding DNA: TGTGCCAGCAGCCCCCCTCGGGGAGAGGAGCTGTTTTTT. Translated: CASSPPRGEELFF.

This chain uses TRBV30 with TRBJ2-5, with 10 bases lining up with TRBD1. The end of the DNA aligns better with TRBJ2-7, so the J call may be wrong. The CDR3 loop spans 15 amino acids. The germline gives CDR1 GTSNPN, CDR2 SVGIG (reference sequence). The CDR3, as DNA: TGTGCCTGGACGTCCAGACAGGGGGCGACCTACGAGCAGTACTTC. Its protein product is CAWTSRQGATYEQYF.

This clone has at least ten counts. The rearrangement uses TRBV5-1 and TRBJ2-1; 10 nucleotides match TRBD2. J lost 6 bases, V lost 0 bases, and 6 bases had no gene match. CDR3 length: 16 amino acids. Germline CDR1 SGHRS, CDR2 YFSETQ. The CDR3, as DNA: TGCGCCAGCAGCTTGGGTTCTAGCGGGAGTGGCAATGAGCAGTTCTTC. Translation: CASSLGSSGSGNEQFF. Complete variable domain (other parts from reference TRBV5-1 and TRBJ2-1): KAGVTQTPRYLIKTRGQQVTLSCSPISGHRSVSWYQQTPGQGLQFLFEYFSETQRNKGNFPGRFSGRQFSNSRSEMNVSTLELGDSALYLCASSLGSSGSGNEQFFGPGTRLTVL.

This clone was observed many times. The chain uses TRBV5-6 and TRBJ2-7; D call uncertain. Germline CDR1 is SGHDT and CDR2 is YYEEEE. The CDR3 is 13 amino acids. V shed 3 bases and J shed 6 bases, with 13 bases lying between them. CDR3 bases: TGTGCCAGCAGCTCCTCAGACGGCGGCGAGCAGTACTTC. As protein: CASSSSDGGEQYF.

Points on this clone: Relative to the germline gene, one junction end is altered; a read error may explain this. The chain employs TRBV28 and TRBJ2-1; 7 nucleotides match TRBD2. Germline V gives CDR1 MDHEN, CDR2 SYDVKM. The CDR3 extends over 17 amino acids. CDR3 sequence reads: CASSSPSAGVFYDEQFF. CDR3 nucleotide sequence: TGTGCCAGCAGCTCCCCTTCCGCGGGAGTCTTCTACGATGAGCAGTTCTTC.

This clone was picked up many times. V is TRBV19 and J is TRBJ1-1; 9 positions agree with TRBD1. Germline V CDR1 and CDR2: LNHDA, SQIVND (reference sequence). This CDR3 region has 16 residues. V shed 4 bases and J 4 bases; nucleotides not matched to a gene: 10. Written as DNA, the CDR3 is TGTGCCAGTAGTAGACAAACAGGGGGCCAGGGCACTGAAGCTTTCTTT. Its protein product is CASSRQTGGQGTEAFF.

At least ten counts were recorded for this clone. The rearrangement links TRBV20-1 to TRBJ2-7, with unresolved D. The CDR3 has 11 amino acids. V gave up 3 bases and J gave up 5 bases, with 8 bases separating them. Germline V gene data show CDR1 as DFQATT and CDR2 as SNEGSKA (reference sequence). The CDR3 nucleotides read TGCAGTGCTAGCCTGACAAACGAGCAGTACTTC. It specifies CSASLTNEQYF.

This clone was detected ten times or more. The J gene is TRBJ1-2, the V gene TRBV6-5; D not certain. The ends were cut back, 0 bases at V and 0 bases at J, with 8 bases in the middle. The length of the CDR3 is 15 residues. Germline CDR1 is MNHEY and CDR2 is SVGAGI. CDR3 DNA: TGTGCCAGCAGTTACTCCCTTACGGCTAACTATGGCTACACCTTC. This encodes CASSYSLTANYGYTF.

This clone was counted many times. The V call is TRBV7-3, the J call TRBJ2-7; 9 bases are a match to TRBD2. The CDR3 sequence is 15 residues long. Trimming cost V 0 bases and J 5 bases; bases outside gene matches: 5. The germline CDR1 and CDR2 sequences are SGHTA and FQGTGA. CDR3 region: CASSLTSGSAHEQYF. The CDR3 region has the DNA TGTGCCAGCAGCTTAACTAGCGGGAGCGCTCACGAGCAGTACTTC. Looking up the rest from reference TRBV7-3 and TRBJ2-7 gives the full variable domain: GAGVSQTPSNKVTEKGKYVELRCDPISGHTALYWYRQSLGQGPEFLIYFQGTGAADDSGLPNDRFFAVRPEGSVSTLKIQRTERGDSAVYLCASSLTSGSAHEQYFGPGTRLTVT.

This clone was seen many times. V gene TRBV14 combines with J gene TRBJ2-7; 11 nucleotides align to TRBD2. Per germline, CDR1 SGHDN and CDR2 FVKESK. CDR3 size: 18 residues. V trimming: 1 base; J trimming: 3 bases; junction bases outside the gene matches: 11. The CDR3: CASSQGGIAGGPSYEQYF. For the CDR3, the DNA is TGTGCCAGCAGCCAAGGGGGGATAGCGGGAGGGCCCAGCTACGAGCAGTACTTC.

This clone was seen repeatedly, ten times or more. The rearrangement links TRBV30 to TRBJ1-2; a weak D match, TRBD1 (5 bases). Germline assignment: CDR1 GTSNPN and CDR2 SVGIG (reference sequence). The CDR3 covers 14 residues. V lost 2 bases and J 6 bases, leaving 16 bases between the germline ends. The CDR3 reads CAWSWGGEANGYTF. The CDR3 nucleotides read TGTGCCTGGAGTTGGGGAGGGGAGGCGAATGGCTACACCTTC.